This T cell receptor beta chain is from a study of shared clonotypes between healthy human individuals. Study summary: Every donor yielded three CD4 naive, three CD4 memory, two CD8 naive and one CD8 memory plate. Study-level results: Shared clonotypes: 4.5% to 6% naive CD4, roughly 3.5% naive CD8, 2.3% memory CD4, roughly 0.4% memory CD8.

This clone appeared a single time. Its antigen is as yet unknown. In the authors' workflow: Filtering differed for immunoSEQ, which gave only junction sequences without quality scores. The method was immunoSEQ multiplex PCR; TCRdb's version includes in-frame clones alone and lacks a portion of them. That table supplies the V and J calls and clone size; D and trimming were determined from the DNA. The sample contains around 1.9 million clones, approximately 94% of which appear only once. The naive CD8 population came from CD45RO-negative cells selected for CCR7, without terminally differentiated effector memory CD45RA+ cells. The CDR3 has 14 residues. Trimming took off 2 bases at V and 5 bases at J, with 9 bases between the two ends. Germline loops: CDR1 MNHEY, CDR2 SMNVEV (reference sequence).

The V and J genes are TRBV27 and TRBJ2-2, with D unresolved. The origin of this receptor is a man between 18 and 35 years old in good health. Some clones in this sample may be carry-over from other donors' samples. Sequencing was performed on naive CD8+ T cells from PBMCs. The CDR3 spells CASSLAASTGELFF. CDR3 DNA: TGTGCCAGCAGTTTAGCGGCGTCAACCGGGGAGCTGTTTTTT.